This T cell receptor (beta chain) appears in the sequencing data of a study of OX40 agonist ivuxolimab in advanced cancers. Study findings and constraints: On average, CD8+ T cells had more expanded clones than CD4+. Among the least clonally expanded were partial responders at 0.1-3.0 mg/kg.

Turning to this clone: Its antigen is still unknown.

The V end was cut by 3 bases, the J end by 1 base, with 12 bases between. Germline CDR1 is LGHNT and CDR2 is FRNRAP. The CDR3 covers 15 residues. Data came from immunoSEQ multiplex PCR; TCRdb stores just in-frame clones and leaves some out. Here the sample spans about 84,000 clones, about four fifths being singletons. The J gene is TRBJ1-1, the V gene TRBV12-5; D is undetermined. The clonotype comes from an adult with an advanced solid tumor such as melanoma, head and neck, liver or kidney cancer. This sample comprised CD4+ or CD8+ T cells sorted from blood, obtained in a trial of the OX40 agonist ivuxolimab. The CDR3 region has the DNA TGTGCTAGTGGTTTAGGCTATACGGCGAACACTGAAGCTTTCTTT. Encoded protein: CASGLGYTANTEAFF.